This is a list of T cell receptor beta chains from one sample in a study of blood T cell repertoires in COVID-19. Profiling relied on immunoSEQ multiplex PCR, and the TCRdb table lists in-frame clones only, not all of them. The data contain about 270,000 clones, under 90% of them singletons. The source material was peripheral blood. The receptors shown here come from a woman aged 18-30 years with acute or convalescent COVID-19. Each CDR3 is given with its conserved first and last residue. Each record gives: clone size, J gene, D gene, V gene, CDR3 protein, CDR3 DNA. The D gene is left open where the match is weak. The size entry is marked missing in some rows and otherwise reads once, few, many or a size class.

once,TRBJ2-7,TRBD2,TRBV11-3,CASSLGGRTHEQYF,TGTGCCAGCAGCTTGGGCGGGAGAACCCACGAGCAGTACTTC
.,TRBJ2-7,TRBD1,TRBV7-9,CASSLLGQGLYEQYF,TGTGCCAGCAGCTTACTGGGACAGGGTTTATACGAGCAGTACTTC
.,TRBJ2-1,TRBD2,TRBV4-2,CASSHEVLLAGADNEQFF,TGTGCCAGCAGCCATGAAGTCTTACTAGCGGGGGCCGACAATGAGCAGTTCTTC
.,TRBJ2-2,.,TRBV5-1,CASSSHQGRGELFF,TGCGCCAGCAGCTCACATCAAGGGAGAGGGGAGCTGTTTTTT
.,TRBJ2-7,TRBD2,TRBV18,CASSQELAGGASEQYF,TGTGCCAGCTCACAAGAGCTCGCGGGAGGTGCGAGCGAGCAGTACTTC
.,TRBJ2-7,TRBD2,TRBV6-4,CASSDGGSRSYEQYF,TGTGCCAGCAGTGACGGCGGGAGCCGTTCCTACGAGCAGTACTTC
.,TRBJ2-1,TRBD2,TRBV19,CASKSLAEYNEQFF,TGTGCCAGTAAGAGCCTAGCGGAGTACAATGAGCAGTTCTTC
.,TRBJ2-3,.,TRBV9,CASRPPGHTDTQYF,TGTGCCAGCAGACCACCGGGTCACACAGATACGCAGTATTTT
.,TRBJ1-2,.,TRBV5-1,CASSTQGSYGYTF,TGCGCCAGCAGCACACAGGGTTCCTATGGCTACACCTTC
.,TRBJ2-7,.,TRBV15,CATSRDHRSPYEQYF,TGTGCCACCAGCAGAGATCACAGGTCCCCCTACGAGCAGTACTTC
.,TRBJ1-2,.,TRBV9,CASSSLSGTLYGYTF,TGTGCCAGCAGTTCACTTTCAGGAACCCTCTATGGCTACACCTTC
once,TRBJ2-3,.,TRBV9,CASSAGLFSTDTQYF,TGTGCCAGCAGCGCCGGACTGTTTAGCACAGATACGCAGTATTTT
.,TRBJ1-3,TRBD1,TRBV6-5,CASSYGTGEGNTIYF,TGTGCCAGCAGTTACGGGACAGGAGAAGGAAACACCATATATTTT
.,TRBJ1-6,TRBD1,TRBV2,CASSSQGARNSPLHF,TGTGCCAGCAGTTCACAGGGGGCTCGAAATTCACCCCTCCACTTT
.,TRBJ2-2,TRBD2,TRBV3-1/TRBV3-2,CASSPPPGGREVPGELFF,TGTGCCAGCAGCCCGCCTCCGGGTGGGCGGGAGGTCCCCGGGGAGCTGTTTTTT
.,TRBJ2-1,.,TRBV28,CASSLNSPGYNEQFF,TGTGCCAGCAGTTTGAACTCCCCAGGCTACAATGAGCAGTTCTTC
.,TRBJ2-3,TRBD2,TRBV27,CASSPSGRGPDTQYF,TGTGCCAGCAGCCCTAGCGGGAGGGGCCCAGATACGCAGTATTTT
.,TRBJ1-2,TRBD1,TRBV7-8,CASSRAVQGDDGYTF,TGTGCCAGCAGCCGAGCCGTTCAGGGGGACGATGGCTACACCTTC
few,TRBJ1-3,.,TRBV19,CASSIGQISSGNTIYF,TGTGCCAGTAGTATAGGACAGATCAGCTCTGGAAACACCATATATTTT
.,TRBJ1-2,.,TRBV13,CASSLREGSLRGYTF,TGTGCCAGCAGCTTACGGGAGGGTTCTTTGAGAGGCTACACCTTC
.,TRBJ2-7,.,TRBV4-1,CASSLDRGGVSYEQYF,TGCGCCAGCAGCCTTGACAGGGGAGGGGTGTCCTACGAGCAGTACTTC
.,TRBJ1-1,.,TRBV10-3,CAISPLGGQAEAFF,TGTGCCATCAGCCCCTTGGGGGGGCAAGCTGAAGCTTTCTTT
.,TRBJ2-3,.,TRBV5-8,CASRGVSTDTQYF,TGTGCCAGCAGGGGAGTTAGCACAGATACGCAGTATTTT
.,TRBJ2-7,.,TRBV7-9,CASSPGGYGQQYF,TGTGCCAGCAGCCCGGGCGGGTACGGTCAGCAGTACTTC
.,TRBJ1-1,.,TRBV29-1,CSVVMNQGMNTEAFF,TGCAGCGTTGTGATGAACCAGGGGATGAACACTGAAGCTTTCTTT
once,TRBJ2-2,.,TRBV28,CASSPPRGGGSNTGELFF,TGTGCCAGCAGTCCACCAAGAGGGGGGGGCTCGAACACCGGGGAGCTGTTTTTT
.,TRBJ2-7,.,TRBV5-1,CASSLVAGLDEQYF,TGCGCCAGCAGCTTGGTTGCGGGATTGGACGAGCAGTACTTC
once,TRBJ2-1,.,TRBV6-2/TRBV6-3,CASSWGVQLYEQFF,TGTGCCAGCAGTTGGGGGGTTCAATTGTATGAGCAGTTCTTC
.,TRBJ1-2,TRBD1,TRBV30,CAWSGTGAGYTF,TGTGCCTGGAGTGGGACAGGGGCCGGCTACACCTTC
.,TRBJ2-1,TRBD1,TRBV5-1,CASSLVTGLGNEQFF,TGCGCCAGCAGCTTGGTGACAGGGCTTGGTAATGAGCAGTTCTTC
once,TRBJ1-2,.,TRBV18,CASSPLRENYGYTF,TGTGCCAGCTCACCACTACGGGAAAACTATGGCTACACCTTC
once,TRBJ2-1,TRBD2,TRBV27,CASSLFAGVVNEQFF,TGTGCCAGCAGTTTATTCGCGGGAGTTGTAAATGAGCAGTTCTTC
.,TRBJ1-3,TRBD1,TRBV29-1,CSVGQGSGNTIYF,TGCAGCGTAGGACAGGGGTCTGGAAACACCATATATTTT
.,TRBJ2-1,TRBD1,TRBV5-1,CASSLADRDQFF,TGCGCCAGCAGCTTGGCCGACAGGGACCAGTTCTTC
once,TRBJ1-4,.,TRBV19,CASSRRGVGEKLFF,TGTGCCAGTAGCCGCCGGGGGGTTGGTGAAAAACTGTTTTTT
.,TRBJ2-1,TRBD1,TRBV2,CASSVDRVVNEQFF,TGTGCCAGCAGTGTGGACAGGGTAGTCAATGAGCAGTTCTTC
.,TRBJ2-2,TRBD1,TRBV7-8,CASSLDRGRRGGELFF,TGTGCCAGCAGCCTAGACAGGGGGCGCCGTGGCGGGGAGCTGTTTTTT
.,TRBJ2-2,TRBD2,TRBV5-1,CASSLYGLAGPTNTGELFF,TGCGCCAGCAGCCTATACGGACTAGCGGGACCCACGAACACCGGGGAGCTGTTTTTT
.,TRBJ1-4,TRBD1,TRBV27,CASSPGQGRANEKLFF,TGTGCCAGCAGTCCGGGACAGGGACGGGCTAATGAAAAACTGTTTTTT
.,TRBJ1-5,.,TRBV2,CASTLEPGPQHF,TGTGCCAGCACCTTAGAACCGGGGCCCCAGCATTTT